This TCR beta chain was captured in a study of OX40 agonist ivuxolimab in advanced cancers. Study at large: In this trial design, patients received ivuxolimab intravenously at 0.01 to 10 mg/kg every 2 weeks.

Notes on this clone: The antigen remains undetermined.

Findings and caveats of the study: Expanded peripheral T-cell antigen specificity went undetermined.

The data were produced by immunoSEQ multiplex PCR, yet TCRdb's version contains in-frame clones alone and is incomplete. The profile covers fewer than 80,000 clones, with around 84% appearing a single time and about 0.83% taken by the ten largest. Germline-derived CDR1 and CDR2 are ENHRY and SYGVKD. CDR3 size: 13 residues. V was cut by 0 bases and J by 7 bases, with 6 bases left in between. Prior autoimmune disease or systemic immunosuppression barred patients. Sequencing used CD4+ or CD8+ T cells sorted from blood, obtained in a trial of the OX40 agonist ivuxolimab. This TCR was recovered from an adult with an advanced solid tumor such as melanoma, head and neck, liver or kidney cancer. This chain joins TRBV10-3 and TRBJ2-2; D call uncertain. CDR3 region: CAISESLGGELFF. The CDR3, as DNA: TGTGCCATCAGTGAGTCCTTGGGCGGGGAGCTGTTTTTT.